These T cell receptor beta chains were read from a single sample in a study of blood T cell repertoires in COVID-19. The method was immunoSEQ multiplex PCR; TCRdb's version includes in-frame clones alone and lacks a portion of them. The sample lists some 170,000 clones; 70% to 80% were seen once. What was sequenced was PBMCs or T cells enriched from blood (not recorded which). These receptor sequences come from a woman aged 45 to 65 who had recovered from COVID-19. Both conserved end residues are part of each CDR3. The D gene is left open where the match is weak. Clone size appears in some rows only: once, few, many, or a class for an expanded clone.

J	size	length	V	D	DNA	CDR3
TRBJ1-4	many	13	TRBV6-6	-	TGTGCCAGCAGTACCCGGTCCAATGAAAAACTGTTTTTT	CASSTRSNEKLFF
TRBJ2-7	-	15	TRBV5-1	TRBD2	TGCGCCAGCAGCTTGGCCCTAGCGGAATCCTACGAGCAGTACTTC	CASSLALAESYEQYF
TRBJ2-7	once	12	TRBV28	-	TGTGCCAGCACCCTTCAGGGGTACGAGCAGTACTTC	CASTLQGYEQYF
TRBJ2-7	-	13	TRBV14	-	TGTGCCAGCAGCCAAGTACGGGGCTACGAGCAGTACTTC	CASSQVRGYEQYF
TRBJ1-2	-	13	TRBV19	-	TGTGCCAGTAGCCCCGGGGTGGCGTTTGGCTACACCTTC	CASSPGVAFGYTF
TRBJ2-7	-	14	TRBV7-2	-	TGTGCCAGCAGCTTAGCGGCCACGCCCTACGAGCAGTACTTC	CASSLAATPYEQYF
TRBJ2-3	-	15	TRBV5-6	TRBD2	TGTGCCAGCAGTCCTGGACTAGCGGGAGCTAATACGCAGTATTTT	CASSPGLAGANTQYF
TRBJ1-4	-	13	TRBV7-5	-	TGTGTCAGAAGCTCCCTGACATGGTCTCGGCCCTTTTTT	CVRSSLTWSRPFF
TRBJ2-1	-	15	TRBV9	-	TGTGCCAGCAGCGCCCCAGGTGCCTCCTACAATGAGCAGTTCTTC	CASSAPGASYNEQFF
TRBJ2-1	-	14	TRBV4-1	-	TGCGCCAGCAGCCAGACGGGCGGAGGGGATGAGCAGTTCTTC	CASSQTGGGDEQFF
TRBJ1-1	-	13	TRBV7-2	-	TGTGCCAGCAGCAAACAGGGTGGTACTGAAGCTTTCTTT	CASSKQGGTEAFF
TRBJ1-1	-	13	TRBV28	TRBD1	TGTGCCAGCAGTATGGGACAGGTCCCTGAAGCTTTCTTT	CASSMGQVPEAFF
TRBJ2-7	-	13	TRBV6-5	TRBD1	TGTGCCACCTCACGACAGGGGGCGAGGGAGCAGTACTTC	CATSRQGAREQYF
TRBJ1-5	-	15	TRBV3-1/TRBV3-2	TRBD1	TGTGCCAGCAGCTTGGCAGGGGGCGGAAATCAGCCCCAGCATTTT	CASSLAGGGNQPQHF
TRBJ1-5	-	14	TRBV24-1	-	TGTGCCACCAGTGATCTCTATAGCAATCAGCCCCAGCATTTT	CATSDLYSNQPQHF
TRBJ2-3	few	16	TRBV5-1	TRBD1	TGCGCCAGCAGCTTGAGGGGGCTGAGCCCCACAGATACGCAGTATTTT	CASSLRGLSPTDTQYF
TRBJ2-5	-	15	TRBV18	-	TGTGCCAGCTCACCTAGGGAAACAGGGCAAGAGACCCAGTACTTC	CASSPRETGQETQYF
TRBJ2-3	-	14	TRBV27	TRBD2	TGTGCCCCCAAAGCGGGAGGGCCGGGGGATACGCAGTATTTT	CAPKAGGPGDTQYF
TRBJ1-3	-	15	TRBV25-1	TRBD1	TGTGCCAGCAGGGGAGTGGGACAGGGGAAAAACACCATATATTTT	CASRGVGQGKNTIYF
TRBJ2-2	few	17	TRBV5-1	TRBD2	TGCGCCAGCAGCCAAAATGAAGCGGGAGGGCCTCACGGGGAGCTGTTTTTT	CASSQNEAGGPHGELFF
TRBJ2-1	-	18	TRBV5-4	TRBD2	TGTGCCAGCAGCTTGAGGACTAGCGGGAGGGCCCCTCTGAATGAGCAGTTCTTC	CASSLRTSGRAPLNEQFF
TRBJ2-7	-	13	TRBV27	TRBD1	TGTGCCAGCAGTCGACAGGGGGCACACGAGCAGTACTTC	CASSRQGAHEQYF
TRBJ2-2	-	11	TRBV10-3	-	TGTGCCATCAGGAGCACCGGGGAGCTGTTTTTT	CAIRSTGELFF
TRBJ2-7	-	17	TRBV7-9	TRBD2	TGTGCCAGCAGCTTACCCAGACTAGCGGGAGGTTCCTACGAGCAGTACTTC	CASSLPRLAGGSYEQYF
TRBJ1-3	-	16	TRBV5-1	-	TGCGCCAGCAGCCTCCAACAGACCTACTCTGGAAACACCATATATTTT	CASSLQQTYSGNTIYF
TRBJ2-1	once	12	TRBV11-2	-	TGTGCCAGCAGCTTAGACCGGGATGAGCAGTTCTTC	CASSLDRDEQFF